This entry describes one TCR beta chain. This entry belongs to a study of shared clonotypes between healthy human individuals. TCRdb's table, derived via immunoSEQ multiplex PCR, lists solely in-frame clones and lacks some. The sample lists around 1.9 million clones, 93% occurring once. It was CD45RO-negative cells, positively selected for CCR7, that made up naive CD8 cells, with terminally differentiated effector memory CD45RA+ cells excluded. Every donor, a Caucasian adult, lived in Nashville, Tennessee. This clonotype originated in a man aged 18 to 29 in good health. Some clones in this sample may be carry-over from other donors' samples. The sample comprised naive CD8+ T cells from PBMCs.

The CDR3 DNA follows: TGTGCCTGGAGTTTCCCTAACGGGGGGTTATACGAGCAGTACTTC. Its translation: CAWSFPNGGLYEQYF. The V and J genes are TRBV30 and TRBJ2-7; 7 bases agree with TRBD2. The CDR3 has 15 amino acids. V shed 2 bases, J shed 4 bases, and the junction held 11 bases outside the gene matches. The germline CDR1 and CDR2 sequences are GTSNPN and SVGIG (reference sequence).